This T cell receptor (beta chain) was sequenced for a study of cytomegalovirus exposure and HLA in healthy donors. Looking at the study overall: Roughly 180 million T cells yielded approximately 100 million unique TCR beta sequences, as an earlier analysis found.

Study results and caveats: In a later analysis, an Asian-associated ancestry cluster reportedly showed fewer N-insertions than the roughly 710-donor mean. Presence/absence analysis assumed near-uniform sequencing depth across donors. Some highly shared sequence variants likely arose as a pipeline artifact.

In the PCR, 60 Vbeta and 13 Jbeta primers were used. Some clones are missing from TCRdb's copy, which holds only in-frame ones; the method was immunoSEQ multiplex PCR. Among more than 150,000 clones listed, around 77% were seen once. Germline CDR1 and CDR2: SEHNR and FQNEAQ (reference sequence). The CDR3 covers 12 residues. Trimming took off 4 bases at V and 6 bases at J, with 9 bases between the two ends. For this clone: The antigen is not known.

This receptor was obtained from a woman aged 30 to 39 in good health and CMV-seronegative. The gene calls are TRBV7-9 and TRBJ1-2; unclear D gene. Material: PBMCs. The CDR3 sequence: CASSSTSDGYTF. DNA for the CDR3: TGTGCCAGCAGCTCAACCAGTGATGGCTACACCTTC. Using reference TRBV7-9 and TRBJ1-2 for the parts outside the CDR3, the full variable domain is DTGVSQNPRHKITKRGQNVTFRCDPISEHNRLYWYRQTLGQGPEFLTYFQNEAQLEKSRLLSDRFSAERPKGSFSTLEIQRTEQGDSAMYLCASSSTSDGYTFGSGTRLTVV.